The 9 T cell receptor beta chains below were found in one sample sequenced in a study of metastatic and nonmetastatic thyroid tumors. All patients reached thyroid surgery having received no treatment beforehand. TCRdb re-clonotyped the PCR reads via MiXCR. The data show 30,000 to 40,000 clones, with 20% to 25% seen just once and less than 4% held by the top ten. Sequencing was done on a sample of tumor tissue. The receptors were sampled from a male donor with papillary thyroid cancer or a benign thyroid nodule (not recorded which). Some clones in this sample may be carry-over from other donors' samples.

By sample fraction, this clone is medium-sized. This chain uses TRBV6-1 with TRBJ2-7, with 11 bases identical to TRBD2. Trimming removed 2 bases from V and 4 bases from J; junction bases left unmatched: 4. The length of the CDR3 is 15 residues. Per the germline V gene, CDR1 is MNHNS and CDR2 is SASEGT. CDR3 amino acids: CASSERGTSGYEQYF. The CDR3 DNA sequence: TGTGCCAGCAGTGAAAGAGGGACTAGCGGATACGAGCAGTACTTC.

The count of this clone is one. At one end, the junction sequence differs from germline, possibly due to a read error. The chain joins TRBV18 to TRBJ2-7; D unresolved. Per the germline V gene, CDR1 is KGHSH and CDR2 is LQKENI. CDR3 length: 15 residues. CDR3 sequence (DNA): TGTGCCAGCTCACCTTCGGCCATTGAATTCCACGAGCAGTGCTTC. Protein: CASSPSAIEFHEQCF.

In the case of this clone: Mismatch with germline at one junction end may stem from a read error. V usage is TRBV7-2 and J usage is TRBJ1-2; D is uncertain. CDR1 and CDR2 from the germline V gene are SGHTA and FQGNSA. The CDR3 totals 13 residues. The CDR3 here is CASILEVAYGYTF. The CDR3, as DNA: TGTGCCAGCATCTTAGAAGTCGCCTATGGCTACACCTTC.

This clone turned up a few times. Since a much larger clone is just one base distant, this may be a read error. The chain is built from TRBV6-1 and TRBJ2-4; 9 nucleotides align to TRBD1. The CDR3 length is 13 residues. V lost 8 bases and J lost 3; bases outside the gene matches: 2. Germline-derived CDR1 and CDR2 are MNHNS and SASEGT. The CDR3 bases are TGTGCCAGCCGACAGGGGGACAAAAACATTCAGTACTTC. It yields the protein CASRQGDKNIQYF.

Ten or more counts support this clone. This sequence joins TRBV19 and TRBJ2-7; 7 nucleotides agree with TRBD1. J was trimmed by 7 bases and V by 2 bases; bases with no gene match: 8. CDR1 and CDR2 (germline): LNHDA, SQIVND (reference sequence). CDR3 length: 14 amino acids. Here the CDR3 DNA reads TGTGCCAGTAGTATACGCGGACAGGCTGGAGAGCAGTACTTC. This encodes CASSIRGQAGEQYF.

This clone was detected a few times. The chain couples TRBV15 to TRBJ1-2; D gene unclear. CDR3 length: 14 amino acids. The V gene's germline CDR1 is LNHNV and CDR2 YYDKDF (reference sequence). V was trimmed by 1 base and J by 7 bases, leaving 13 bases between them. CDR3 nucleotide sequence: TGTGCCACCAGCAGAGGGGAAGGGCGGGTTGGCTACACCTTC. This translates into CATSRGEGRVGYTF. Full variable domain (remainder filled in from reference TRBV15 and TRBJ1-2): DAMVIQNPRYQVTQFGKPVTLSCSQTLNHNVMYWYQQKSSQAPKLLFHYYDKDFNNEADTPDNFQSRRPNTSFCFLDIRSPGLGDTAMYLCATSRGEGRVGYTFGSGTRLTVV.

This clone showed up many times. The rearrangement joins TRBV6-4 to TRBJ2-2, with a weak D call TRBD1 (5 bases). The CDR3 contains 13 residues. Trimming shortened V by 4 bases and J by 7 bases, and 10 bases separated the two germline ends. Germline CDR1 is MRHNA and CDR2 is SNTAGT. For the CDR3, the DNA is TGTGCCAGCAGTGCCAGGGCTAACGGGGAGCTGTTTTTT. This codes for CASSARANGELFF.

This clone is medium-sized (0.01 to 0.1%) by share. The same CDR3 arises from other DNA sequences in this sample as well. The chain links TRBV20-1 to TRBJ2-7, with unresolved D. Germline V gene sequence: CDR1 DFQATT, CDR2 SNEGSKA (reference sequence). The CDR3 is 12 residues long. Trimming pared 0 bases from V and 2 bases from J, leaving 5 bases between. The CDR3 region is CSARDLTYEQYF. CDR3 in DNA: TGCAGTGCTAGAGATTTAACCTACGAGCAGTACTTC.

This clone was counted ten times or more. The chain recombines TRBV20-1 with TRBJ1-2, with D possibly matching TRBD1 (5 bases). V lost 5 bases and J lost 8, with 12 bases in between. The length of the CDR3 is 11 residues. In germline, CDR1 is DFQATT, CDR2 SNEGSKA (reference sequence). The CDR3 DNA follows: TGCAGTGCTCCAGGGTTCGGCGGCTACACCTTC. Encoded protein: CSAPGFGGYTF.